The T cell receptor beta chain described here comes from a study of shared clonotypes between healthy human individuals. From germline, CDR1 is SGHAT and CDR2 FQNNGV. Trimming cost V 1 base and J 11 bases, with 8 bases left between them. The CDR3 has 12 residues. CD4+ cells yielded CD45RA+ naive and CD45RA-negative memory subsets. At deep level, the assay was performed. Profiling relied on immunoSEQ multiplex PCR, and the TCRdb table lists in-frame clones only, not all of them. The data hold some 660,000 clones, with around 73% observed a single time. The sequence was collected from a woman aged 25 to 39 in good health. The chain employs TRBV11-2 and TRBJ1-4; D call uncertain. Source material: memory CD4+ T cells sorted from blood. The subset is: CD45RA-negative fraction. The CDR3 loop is CASSLVTNKLFF. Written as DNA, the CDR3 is TGTGCCAGCAGCTTAGTCACGAATAAACTGTTTTTT.